The 24 T cell receptor beta chains reported below all come from one sample, sequenced in a study of CD8 T cells in Susac syndrome. RNA was extracted with the RNeasy kit, and a quantity of about 0.45 to 1 ug was reverse transcribed using random hexamers. One entry per CDR3 protein, called by TCRdb with MiXCR from the immunoSEQ multiplex PCR reads. Of some 300,000 distinct CDR3 sequences listed, approximately 90% are singletons. Sequencing was carried out using CD8+ T cells from PBMCs. Every receptor here comes from a human donor with multiple sclerosis.

This chain links TRBV20-1 with TRBJ2-2; 10 bases are a match to TRBD2. V trimming: 2 bases; J trimming: 3 bases; junction bases outside the gene matches: 6. The CDR3 is 16 residues long. Germline CDR1 and CDR2: DFQATT and SNEGSKA (reference sequence). CDR3 protein: CSARPAGGPDTGELFF. DNA for the CDR3: TGCAGTGCTAGACCAGCGGGGGGGCCTGACACCGGGGAGCTGTTTTTT.

V is TRBV28 and J is TRBJ1-2; D ambiguous. Germline-derived CDR1 and CDR2 are MDHEN and SYDVKM. Trimming cost V 5 bases and J 4 bases, with 20 bases left between them. The CDR3 runs 16 residues. CDR3 in amino acids: CASSMHAPGYTYGYTF. CDR3 nucleotides: TGTGCCAGCAGTATGCACGCTCCGGGCTACACCTATGGCTACACCTTC.

This clonotype was counted a single time. The rearrangement uses TRBV3-1 and TRBJ2-3, with D unresolved. CDR1 and CDR2 from the germline V gene are LGHDT and YNNKEL (reference sequence). V gave up 1 base and J gave up 3 bases, with 17 bases separating them. The length of the CDR3 is 17 residues. CDR3 in DNA: TGTGCCAGCAGCCAAGTCCATTTATCTATTCCTACAGATACGCAGTATTTT. It specifies CASSQVHLSIPTDTQYF.

This clonotype was detected only a few times. The V and J genes are TRBV6-1 and TRBJ1-5; D call uncertain. The CDR3 covers 14 residues. V dropped 6 bases and J dropped 9 bases, with 18 bases sitting between them. Germline CDR1 and CDR2: MNHNS and SASEGT. The CDR3 region is CASSVEGSSGPQHF. DNA of the CDR3: TGTGCCAGCAGCGTAGAGGGCTCCTCTGGGCCCCAGCATTTT.

The chain couples TRBV7-8 to TRBJ2-6, with D unclear. Germline values: CDR1 SGHVS, CDR2 FQNEAQ. V was cut by 3 bases and J by 0 bases, with 9 bases left in between. The CDR3 has 16 residues. The CDR3 reads CASSFPDGSGANVLTF. The CDR3 nucleotides are TGTGCCAGCAGCTTTCCCGATGGCTCTGGGGCCAACGTCCTGACTTTC.

V usage is TRBV25-1 and J usage is TRBJ1-3; the D is unclear. V was clipped by 4 bases and J by 0 bases, with 19 bases between them. In germline, CDR1 is MGHDK, CDR2 SYGVNS. There are 18 residues in the CDR3. The CDR3 DNA reads as TGTGCCAGCAGTGTCCCTCCGGCGGGCGGGAACTCTGGAAACACCATATATTTT. Protein product: CASSVPPAGGNSGNTIYF. The full variable domain, its missing parts supplied by reference TRBV25-1 and TRBJ1-3, is EADIYQTPRYLVIGTGKKITLECSQTMGHDKMYWYQQDPGMELHLIHYSYGVNSTEKGDLSSESTVSRIRTEHFPLTLESARPSHTSQYLCASSVPPAGGNSGNTIYFGEGSWLTVV.

In regard to this clonotype: Germline is not matched at one junction end, which may reflect a read error. The CDR3 region has the DNA TGTGCCAGCAGGGCCGGGACAGGGAACCCTGAAGCTTTCTTT. Protein sequence: CASRAGTGNPEAFF. The chain is built from TRBV7-9 and TRBJ1-1; 9 positions match TRBD1. CDR3 length: 14 amino acids. Germline CDR1 reads SEHNR; CDR2 reads FQNEAQ (reference sequence).

The V gene is TRBV5-5, the J gene TRBJ2-5; D gene uncertain. The CDR3 is 15 amino acids. The V and J ends lost 1 base and 3 bases respectively, with 13 bases between them. Germline assignment: CDR1 SGHKS and CDR2 YYEKEE (reference sequence). The CDR3 nucleotides read TGTGCCAGCAGCTTGTTATGGTCATCCGAAGAGACCCAGTACTTC. Residues: CASSLLWSSEETQYF.

The CDR3 region is CASSTDPEGTDTQYF. CDR3 DNA sequence: TGTGCCAGCAGCACAGACCCGGAGGGCACAGATACGCAGTATTTT. V gene TRBV7-2 combines with J gene TRBJ2-3; TRBD2 might be the D (5 bases). Trimming took off 5 bases at V and 1 base at J, with 13 bases between the two ends. The length of the CDR3 is 15 residues. The germline V gene encodes CDR1 SGHTA and CDR2 FQGNSA.

The sample holds a few counts of this clonotype. The V call is TRBV6-6, the J call TRBJ1-5; 7 positions match TRBD1. The CDR3 extends over 13 amino acids. Trimming cost V 6 bases and J 7 bases; bases outside gene matches: 6. In germline, CDR1 is MNHNY, CDR2 SVGAGI (reference sequence). Here the CDR3 reads CASSRDRDQPQHF. Here the CDR3 DNA reads TGTGCCAGCAGCCGCGACAGGGACCAGCCCCAGCATTTT.

The chain recombines TRBV21-1 with TRBJ2-1; the table's TRBD2 call for D was not verified on the DNA. TRBV21-1 corresponds to a pseudogene. CDR3 length: 16 amino acids. The CDR3 here is CASSKDSGENYNEQFF. CDR3 DNA sequence: TGTGCCAGCAGCAAAGACAGCGGAGAAAACTACAATGAGCAGTTCTTC.

The V and J genes are TRBV7-9 and TRBJ2-1, with D possibly TRBD1 on 6 matching bases. There are 16 residues in the CDR3. V shed 5 bases and J shed 8 bases, with 22 bases lying between them. Germline V gives CDR1 SEHNR, CDR2 FQNEAQ (reference sequence). The CDR3: CASSPPAGATTDEQFF. Here the CDR3 DNA reads TGTGCCAGCAGCCCCCCAGCAGGGGCCACGACCGATGAGCAGTTCTTC. Full variable domain (rest looked up from reference TRBV7-9 and TRBJ2-1): DTGVSQNPRHKITKRGQNVTFRCDPISEHNRLYWYRQTLGQGPEFLTYFQNEAQLEKSRLLSDRFSAERPKGSFSTLEIQRTEQGDSAMYLCASSPPAGATTDEQFFGPGTRLTVL.

This rearrangement joins TRBV9 to TRBJ1-1; 9 bases match TRBD1. This CDR3 has 18 residues. Trimming at V came to 3 bases and at J to 3 bases, leaving 15 bases not matched to a gene. Germline V gene lookup returns CDR1 SGDLS and CDR2 YYNGEE. CDR3: CASSGTSEEQGAHTEAFF. CDR3 in DNA: TGTGCCAGCAGCGGGACTAGCGAGGAACAGGGGGCGCACACTGAAGCTTTCTTT.

The rearrangement joins TRBV4-3 to TRBJ1-1; D is unclear. The V gene's germline CDR1 is LGHNA and CDR2 YSLEER. Deletions cut 0 bases from V and 8 bases from J, with 10 bases between. This CDR3 region has 13 residues. CDR3 sequence (DNA): TGCGCCAGCAGCCAAGATCCCTCCCTCGAAGCTTTCTTT. Translated, it gives CASSQDPSLEAFF.

This clonotype was observed a single time. The chain recombines TRBV28 with TRBJ1-1; D gene uncertain. CDR1 MDHEN and CDR2 SYDVKM come from the germline V gene. The CDR3 sequence is 14 residues long. V lost 2 bases, J lost 0 bases, and 7 bases lay in between. Here the CDR3 reads CASSLRVMNTEAFF. In DNA, the CDR3 is TGTGCCAGCAGTTTACGGGTGATGAACACTGAAGCTTTCTTT. The complete variable domain, with remaining parts taken from reference TRBV28 and TRBJ1-1, reads DVKVTQSSRYLVKRTGEKVFLECVQDMDHENMFWYRQDPGLGLRLIYFSYDVKMKEKGDIPEGYSVSREKKERFSLILESASTNQTSMYLCASSLRVMNTEAFFGQGTRLTVV.

The gene calls are TRBV19 and TRBJ1-5; D gene unclear. This CDR3 has 23 amino acids. V was clipped by 1 base and J by 0 bases, with 31 bases between them. The germline V gene has CDR1 LNHDA and CDR2 SQIVND (reference sequence). The CDR3 nucleotides are TGTGCCAGTAGTATAGTTGACCAAGTTCGACCCGCCATGGATAGTTATAGCAATCAGCCCCAGCATTTT. It encodes CASSIVDQVRPAMDSYSNQPQHF.

This clonotype was detected ten times or more. The rearrangement uses TRBV6-6 and TRBJ1-5, with 8 bases matching TRBD1. The CDR3 is 15 amino acids. Germline lookup yields CDR1 MNHNY and CDR2 SVGAGI (reference sequence). The junction had 8 bases not matched to a gene; V was cut back by 4 bases and J by 6 bases. CDR3 loop: CASSFPPDRGQPQHF. The CDR3 DNA sequence: TGTGCCAGCAGTTTTCCCCCTGACAGGGGTCAGCCCCAGCATTTT.

This clonotype was seen more than once but under ten times. This chain connects TRBV7-9 to TRBJ2-7; 13 bases are a match to TRBD2. CDR3 length: 17 residues. Losses at the gene ends were 2 bases for V and 3 bases for J; bases not matched to a gene: 7. CDR1 and CDR2 from the germline V gene are SEHNR and FQNEAQ (reference sequence). CDR3 DNA sequence: TGTGCCAGCAGCTTAAGCGCGGGACTAGCGGGAATCTACGAGCAGTACTTC. This sequence encodes CASSLSAGLAGIYEQYF.

V is TRBV30 and J is TRBJ1-1; D ambiguous. The V gene's germline CDR1 is GTSNPN and CDR2 SVGIG (reference sequence). Trimming removed 6 bases at V and 1 base at J, with 12 bases between. The CDR3 has 13 amino acids. The DNA for the CDR3 is TGTGCCTGTAATCCGGGGTCGAACACTGAAGCTTTCTTT. Translation gives CACNPGSNTEAFF.

J is TRBJ2-2 and V is TRBV7-9; D is possibly TRBD2 (5 bases). This CDR3 contains 15 residues. V lost 3 bases and J 6 bases, leaving 14 bases between the germline ends. In germline, CDR1 is SEHNR, CDR2 FQNEAQ (reference sequence). The CDR3 nucleotides read TGTGCCAGCAGCTTTAGTCGAGGGTCCCCCGGGGAGCTGTTTTTT. Amino acids: CASSFSRGSPGELFF.

The genes are TRBV6-1 and TRBJ2-4, with 10 bases fitting TRBD1. The CDR3 is made up of 17 amino acids. Losses at the gene ends were 10 bases for V and 0 bases for J; bases not matched to a gene: 12. Germline assignment: CDR1 MNHNS and CDR2 SASEGT. The CDR3 coding sequence is TGTGCCATCCCCCGAGACAGGGGGCCCCTAGCCAAAAACATTCAGTACTTC. It specifies CAIPRDRGPLAKNIQYF.

The chain has TRBV10-2 and TRBJ2-1, with 11 bases identical to TRBD2. CDR1 WSHSY and CDR2 SAAADI come from the germline V gene. V lost 4 bases to trimming and J lost 5 bases; unmatched junction nucleotides: 13. The CDR3 runs to 18 residues. CDR3 loop: CASSVPAPSGRNDNEQFF. CDR3 in DNA: TGCGCCAGCAGTGTCCCGGCCCCTAGCGGGAGGAATGACAATGAGCAGTTCTTC.

The chain couples TRBV7-9 to TRBJ2-5, with 9 nucleotides matching TRBD1. Germline CDR1 is SEHNR and CDR2 is FQNEAQ (reference sequence). The CDR3 is 13 amino acids. J gave up 3 bases and V 4 bases, and 0 bases lay outside the gene matches. CDR3 nucleotides: TGTGCCAGCAGCTGGACAGGGGAAGAGACCCAGTACTTC. Its translation: CASSWTGEETQYF.

This sequence joins TRBV24-1 and TRBJ2-1, with 13 bases identical to TRBD2. CDR3 length equals 15 residues. The V and J ends lost 7 bases and 6 bases, in that order; junction bases with no gene match: 5. Per germline, CDR1 KGHDR and CDR2 SFDVKD. The CDR3, as DNA: TGTGCCACCAGCGGACTAGCGGGAGTTGGCAATGAGCAGTTCTTC. This sequence encodes CATSGLAGVGNEQFF.